This T cell receptor beta chain comes out of a study of blood T cell repertoires in COVID-19. Study context: Some COVID-19 samples were acute and others convalescent; all came from the United States, Italy and Spain. T cells, B-cell-depleted T cells, or PBMCs provided the cDNA or gDNA that served as material.

The trim removed 0 bases at V and 8 bases at J, leaving 13 bases unmatched. CDR3 length: 19 amino acids. Germline V gene data show CDR1 as MNHNS and CDR2 as SASEGT. As originally analysed: For nucleated cells, counts were estimated from reference gene primer amplification. Clones were sequenced by immunoSEQ multiplex PCR, and TCRdb holds only the in-frame ones, with some missing. V, J and clone size derive from that table, while D and trimming were established from the DNA sequence. The sample gives approximately 150,000 clones, 88% of which show up once; around 1.7% is in the top ten. This receptor was obtained from a woman between 45 and 65 years old with acute or convalescent COVID-19. The sample taken for sequencing was peripheral blood. V and J are TRBV6-1 and TRBJ2-3; 14 positions agree with TRBD2. CDR3 region: CASSEAPTGLAGVRGTQYF. In nucleotides, the CDR3 is TGTGCCAGCAGTGAAGCCCCAACGGGACTAGCGGGAGTGAGAGGTACGCAGTATTTT.